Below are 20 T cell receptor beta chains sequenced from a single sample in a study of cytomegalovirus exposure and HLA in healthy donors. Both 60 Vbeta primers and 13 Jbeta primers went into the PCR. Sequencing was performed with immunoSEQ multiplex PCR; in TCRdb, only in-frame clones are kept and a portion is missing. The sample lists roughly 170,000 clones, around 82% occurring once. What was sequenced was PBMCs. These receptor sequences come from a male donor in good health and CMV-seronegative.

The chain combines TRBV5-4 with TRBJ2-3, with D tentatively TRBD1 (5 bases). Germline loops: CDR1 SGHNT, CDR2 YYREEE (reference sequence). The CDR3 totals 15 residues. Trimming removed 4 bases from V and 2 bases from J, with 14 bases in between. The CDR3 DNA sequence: TGTGCCAGCAGCGCTACAGGAAACTTCACAGATACGCAGTATTTT. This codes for CASSATGNFTDTQYF.

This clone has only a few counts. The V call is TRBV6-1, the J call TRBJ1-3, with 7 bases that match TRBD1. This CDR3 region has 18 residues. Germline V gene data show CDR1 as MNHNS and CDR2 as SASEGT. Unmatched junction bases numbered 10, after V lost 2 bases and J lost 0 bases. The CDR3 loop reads CASSERTGGPGSGNTIYF. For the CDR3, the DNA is TGTGCCAGCAGTGAACGGACAGGAGGGCCAGGCTCTGGAAACACCATATATTTT.

CDR3 in amino acids: CASNGANEKLFF. The CDR3 bases are TGTGCCAGCAACGGGGCTAATGAAAAACTGTTTTTT. This chain uses TRBV2 with TRBJ1-4; D is undetermined. Germline CDR1 is SNHLY and CDR2 is FYNNEI. Trimming cost V 7 bases and J 3 bases, with 6 bases left between them. The CDR3 runs to 12 residues.

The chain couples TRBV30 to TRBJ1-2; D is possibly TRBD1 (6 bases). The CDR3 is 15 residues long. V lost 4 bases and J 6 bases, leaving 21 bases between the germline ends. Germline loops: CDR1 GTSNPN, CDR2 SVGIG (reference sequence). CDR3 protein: CAWTPWAGAGNGYTF. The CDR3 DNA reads TGTGCCTGGACCCCCTGGGCAGGGGCTGGAAATGGCTACACCTTC.

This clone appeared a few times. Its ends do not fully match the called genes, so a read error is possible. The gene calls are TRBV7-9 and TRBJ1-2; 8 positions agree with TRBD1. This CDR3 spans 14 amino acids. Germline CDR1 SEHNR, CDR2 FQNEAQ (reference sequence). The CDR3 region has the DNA TGTTCCAGCAGCAAGACAGGGGTAACCACTGGCTACACCTTC. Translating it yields CSSSKTGVTTGYTF.

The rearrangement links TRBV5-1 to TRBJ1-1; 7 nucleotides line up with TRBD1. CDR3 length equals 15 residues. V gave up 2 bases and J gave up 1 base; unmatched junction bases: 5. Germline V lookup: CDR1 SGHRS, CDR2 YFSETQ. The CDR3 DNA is TGCGCCAGCAGCTTAGCCGGGACAGAGAACACTGAAGCTTTCTTT. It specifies CASSLAGTENTEAFF.

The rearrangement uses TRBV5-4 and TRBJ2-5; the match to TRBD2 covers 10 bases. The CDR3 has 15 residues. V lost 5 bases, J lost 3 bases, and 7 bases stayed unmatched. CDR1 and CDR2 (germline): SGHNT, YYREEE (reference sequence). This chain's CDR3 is CASSNKREGKETQYF. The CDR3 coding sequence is TGTGCCAGCAGTAACAAGCGGGAGGGTAAAGAGACCCAGTACTTC.

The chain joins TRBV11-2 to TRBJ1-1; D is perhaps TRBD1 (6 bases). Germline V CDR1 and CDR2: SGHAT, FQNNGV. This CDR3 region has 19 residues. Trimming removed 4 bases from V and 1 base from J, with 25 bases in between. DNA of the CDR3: TGTGCCAGCAGCTATCCGACGAGGGGGGGGGCAAATAGGAACACTGAAGCTTTCTTT. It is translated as CASSYPTRGGANRNTEAFF. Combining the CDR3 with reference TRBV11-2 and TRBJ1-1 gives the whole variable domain EAGVAQSPRYKIIEKRQSVAFWCNPISGHATLYWYQQILGQGPKLLIQFQNNGVVDDSQLPKDRFSAERLKGVDSTLKIQPAKLEDSAVYLCASSYPTRGGANRNTEAFFGQGTRLTVV.

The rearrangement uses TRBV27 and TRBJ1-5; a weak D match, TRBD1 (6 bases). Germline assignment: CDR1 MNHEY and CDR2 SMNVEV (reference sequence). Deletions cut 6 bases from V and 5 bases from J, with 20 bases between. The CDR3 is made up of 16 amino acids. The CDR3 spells CASSPQGQVFDQPQHF. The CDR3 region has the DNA TGTGCCAGCAGCCCCCAGGGGCAGGTTTTCGATCAGCCCCAGCATTTT.

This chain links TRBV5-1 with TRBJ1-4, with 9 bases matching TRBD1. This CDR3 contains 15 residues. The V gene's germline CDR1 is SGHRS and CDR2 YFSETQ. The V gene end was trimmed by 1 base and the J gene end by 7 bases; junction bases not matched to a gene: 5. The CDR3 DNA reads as TGCGCCAGCAGCTTGCCCGGGACAGGGCGTGAAAAACTGTTTTTT. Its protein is CASSLPGTGREKLFF.

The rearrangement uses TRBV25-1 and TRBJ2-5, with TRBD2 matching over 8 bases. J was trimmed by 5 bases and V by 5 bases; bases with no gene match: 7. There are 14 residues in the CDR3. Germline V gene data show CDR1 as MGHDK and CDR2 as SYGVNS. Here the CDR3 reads CASSPSGSWETQYF. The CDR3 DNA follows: TGTGCCAGCAGTCCCAGCGGGAGCTGGGAGACCCAGTACTTC.

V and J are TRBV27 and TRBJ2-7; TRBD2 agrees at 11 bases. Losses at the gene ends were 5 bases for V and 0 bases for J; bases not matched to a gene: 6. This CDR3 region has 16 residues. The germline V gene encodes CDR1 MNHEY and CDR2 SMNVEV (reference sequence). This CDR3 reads CASSGLGTSGSYEQYF. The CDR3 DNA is TGTGCCAGCAGTGGACTCGGGACTAGCGGCTCCTACGAGCAGTACTTC.

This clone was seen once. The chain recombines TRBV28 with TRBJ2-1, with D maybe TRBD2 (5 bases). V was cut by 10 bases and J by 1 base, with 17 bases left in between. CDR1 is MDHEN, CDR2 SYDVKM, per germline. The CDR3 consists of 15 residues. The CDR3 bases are TGTGCCATCCGCCCGGGGTTAGGGTCCTACAATGAGCAGTTCTTC. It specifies CAIRPGLGSYNEQFF.

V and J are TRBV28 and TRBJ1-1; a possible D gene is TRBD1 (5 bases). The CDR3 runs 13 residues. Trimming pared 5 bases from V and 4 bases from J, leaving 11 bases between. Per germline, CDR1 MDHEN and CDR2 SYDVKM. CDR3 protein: CASSPQGGTEAFF. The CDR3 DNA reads TGTGCCAGCAGTCCCCAGGGCGGCACTGAAGCTTTCTTT.

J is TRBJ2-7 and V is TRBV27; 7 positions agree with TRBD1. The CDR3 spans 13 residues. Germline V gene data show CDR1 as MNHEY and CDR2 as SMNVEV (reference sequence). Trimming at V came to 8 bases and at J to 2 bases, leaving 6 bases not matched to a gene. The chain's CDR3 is CASAPTGTYEQYF. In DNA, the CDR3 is TGTGCCAGCGCCCCGACAGGGACCTACGAGCAGTACTTC.

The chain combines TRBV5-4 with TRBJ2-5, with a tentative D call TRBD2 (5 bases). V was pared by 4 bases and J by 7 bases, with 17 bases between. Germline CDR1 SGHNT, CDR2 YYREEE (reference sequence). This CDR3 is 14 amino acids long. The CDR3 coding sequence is TGTGCCAGCAGCCCCGACATCGGGGTCGGGACCCAGTACTTC. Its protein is CASSPDIGVGTQYF.

The DNA for the CDR3 is TGTGCCAGCCTACCCTCGGGAGGGCCCCACGAGCAGTACTTC. Translated: CASLPSGGPHEQYF. The J gene is TRBJ2-7, the V gene TRBV6-5, with 8 positions matching TRBD2. Germline assignment: CDR1 MNHEY and CDR2 SVGAGI. J gave up 5 bases and V 8 bases, and 11 bases lay outside the gene matches. The CDR3 contains 14 residues.

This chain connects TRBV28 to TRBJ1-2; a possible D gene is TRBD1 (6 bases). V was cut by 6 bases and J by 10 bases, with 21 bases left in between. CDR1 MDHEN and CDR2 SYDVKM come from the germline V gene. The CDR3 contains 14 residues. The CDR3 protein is CASSQTGTAEIYTF. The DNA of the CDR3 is TGTGCCAGCAGCCAAACAGGGACCGCCGAGATCTACACCTTC.

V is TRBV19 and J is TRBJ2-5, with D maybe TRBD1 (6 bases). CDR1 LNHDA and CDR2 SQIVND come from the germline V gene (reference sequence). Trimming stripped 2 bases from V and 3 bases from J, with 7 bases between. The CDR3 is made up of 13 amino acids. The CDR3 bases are TGTGCCAGTAGTATAAACAGGGAAGAGACCCAGTACTTC. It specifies CASSINREETQYF.

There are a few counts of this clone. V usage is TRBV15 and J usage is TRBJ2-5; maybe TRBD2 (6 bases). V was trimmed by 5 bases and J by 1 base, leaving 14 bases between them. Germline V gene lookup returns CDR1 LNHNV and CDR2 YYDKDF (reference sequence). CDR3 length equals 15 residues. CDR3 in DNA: TGTGCCACCAGCCAGGACTATATAATCCAAGAGACCCAGTACTTC. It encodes CATSQDYIIQETQYF.